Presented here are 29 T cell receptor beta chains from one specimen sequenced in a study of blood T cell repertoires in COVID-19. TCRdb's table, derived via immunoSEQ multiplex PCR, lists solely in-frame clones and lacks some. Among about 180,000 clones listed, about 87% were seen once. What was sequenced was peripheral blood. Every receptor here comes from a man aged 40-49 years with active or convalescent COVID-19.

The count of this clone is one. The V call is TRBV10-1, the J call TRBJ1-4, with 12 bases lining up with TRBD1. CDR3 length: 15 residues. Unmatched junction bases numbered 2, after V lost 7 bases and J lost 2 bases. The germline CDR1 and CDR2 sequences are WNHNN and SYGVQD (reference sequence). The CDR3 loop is CASMGQGATNEKLFF. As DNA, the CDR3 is TGCGCCAGCATGGGACAGGGGGCGACTAATGAAAAACTGTTTTTT.

CDR3 DNA: TGTGCCAGCTCACCAGGGACAGCCTATGGCTACACCTTC. This encodes CASSPGTAYGYTF. The V call is TRBV18, the J call TRBJ1-2; 7 bases line up with TRBD1. Germline CDR1 KGHSH, CDR2 LQKENI. This CDR3 has 13 residues. V trimming: 2 bases; J trimming: 4 bases; junction bases outside the gene matches: 1.

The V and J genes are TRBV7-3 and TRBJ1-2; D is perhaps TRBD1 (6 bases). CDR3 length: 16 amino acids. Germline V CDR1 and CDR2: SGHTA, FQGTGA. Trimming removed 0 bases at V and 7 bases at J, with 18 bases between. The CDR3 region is CASSLTPQGSLGGYTF. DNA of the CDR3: TGTGCCAGCAGCTTAACCCCACAGGGATCCCTGGGTGGCTACACCTTC.

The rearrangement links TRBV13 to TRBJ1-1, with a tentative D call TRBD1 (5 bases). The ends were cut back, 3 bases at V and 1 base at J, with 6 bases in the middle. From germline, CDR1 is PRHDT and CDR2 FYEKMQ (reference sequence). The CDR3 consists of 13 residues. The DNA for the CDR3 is TGTGCCAGCAGCTTTACAGGGAACACTGAAGCTTTCTTT. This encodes CASSFTGNTEAFF. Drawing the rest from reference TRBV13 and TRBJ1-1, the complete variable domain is AAGVIQSPRHLIKEKRETATLKCYPIPRHDTVYWYQQGPGQDPQFLISFYEKMQSDKGSIPDRFSAQQFSDYHSELNMSSLELGDSALYFCASSFTGNTEAFFGQGTRLTVV.

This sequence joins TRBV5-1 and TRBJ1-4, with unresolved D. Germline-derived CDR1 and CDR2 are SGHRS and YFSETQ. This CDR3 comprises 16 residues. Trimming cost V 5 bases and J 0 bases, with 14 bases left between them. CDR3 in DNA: TGCGCCAGCAGTAGAGAAGGGAGAACAACTAATGAAAAACTGTTTTTT. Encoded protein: CASSREGRTTNEKLFF.

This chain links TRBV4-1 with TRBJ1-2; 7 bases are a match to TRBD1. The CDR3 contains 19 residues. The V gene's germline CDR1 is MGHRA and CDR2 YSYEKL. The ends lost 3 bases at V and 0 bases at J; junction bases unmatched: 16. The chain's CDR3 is CASSHKIRETGPSNYGYTF. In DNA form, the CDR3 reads TGCGCCAGCAGCCATAAGATAAGGGAGACAGGGCCTTCTAACTATGGCTACACCTTC.

CDR3 nucleotide sequence: TGTGCCAGCAGCTTGCGAGCGGGGCAAGAGACCCAGTACTTC. Translating gives CASSLRAGQETQYF. The chain employs TRBV7-3 and TRBJ2-5; 7 bases fit TRBD2. CDR3 size: 14 residues. Unmatched junction bases numbered 3, after V lost 3 bases and J lost 2 bases. Germline V gives CDR1 SGHTA, CDR2 FQGTGA.

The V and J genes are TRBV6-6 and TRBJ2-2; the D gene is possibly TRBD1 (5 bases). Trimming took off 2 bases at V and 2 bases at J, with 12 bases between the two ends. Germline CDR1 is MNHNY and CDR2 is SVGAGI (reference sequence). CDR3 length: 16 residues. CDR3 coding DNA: TGTGCCAGCAGTTACGTCCGGACAACTAACACCGGGGAGCTGTTTTTT. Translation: CASSYVRTTNTGELFF.

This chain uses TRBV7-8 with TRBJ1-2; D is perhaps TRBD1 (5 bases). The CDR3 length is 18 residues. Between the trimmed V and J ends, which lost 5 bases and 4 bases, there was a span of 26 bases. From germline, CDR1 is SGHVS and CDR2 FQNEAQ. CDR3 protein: CASSHERGLRRGGYGYTF. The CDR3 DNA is TGTGCCAGCAGCCATGAGAGGGGACTCCGGAGGGGCGGCTATGGCTACACCTTC.

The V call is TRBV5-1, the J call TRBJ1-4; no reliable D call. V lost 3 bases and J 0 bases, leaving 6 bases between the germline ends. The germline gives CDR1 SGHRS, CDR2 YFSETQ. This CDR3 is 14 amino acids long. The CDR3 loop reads CASSSVATNEKLFF. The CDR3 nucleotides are TGCGCCAGCAGCTCGGTCGCAACTAATGAAAAACTGTTTTTT.

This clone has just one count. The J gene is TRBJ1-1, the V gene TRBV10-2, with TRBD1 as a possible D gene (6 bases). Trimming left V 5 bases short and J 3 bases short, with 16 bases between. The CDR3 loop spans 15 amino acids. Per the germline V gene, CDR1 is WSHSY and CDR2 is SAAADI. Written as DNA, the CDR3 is TGCGCCAGCAGTAAAGGGGGGGCGGAGGACACTGAAGCTTTCTTT. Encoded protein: CASSKGGAEDTEAFF.

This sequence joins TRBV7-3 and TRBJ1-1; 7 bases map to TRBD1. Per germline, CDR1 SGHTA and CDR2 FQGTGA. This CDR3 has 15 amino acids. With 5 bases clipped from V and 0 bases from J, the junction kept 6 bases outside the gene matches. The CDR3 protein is CASSREGGMNTEAFF. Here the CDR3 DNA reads TGTGCCAGCAGCCGCGAAGGGGGCATGAACACTGAAGCTTTCTTT.

In DNA, the CDR3 is TGCGCCAGCAGCCAAGATCTAACGGCGGGGACAGGGAACACTGAAGCTTTCTTT. Translated: CASSQDLTAGTGNTEAFF. The chain combines TRBV4-1 with TRBJ1-1; 8 bases are a match to TRBD1. CDR1 MGHRA and CDR2 YSYEKL come from the germline V gene. The CDR3 contains 18 residues. V shed 0 bases and J 1 base; nucleotides not matched to a gene: 10.

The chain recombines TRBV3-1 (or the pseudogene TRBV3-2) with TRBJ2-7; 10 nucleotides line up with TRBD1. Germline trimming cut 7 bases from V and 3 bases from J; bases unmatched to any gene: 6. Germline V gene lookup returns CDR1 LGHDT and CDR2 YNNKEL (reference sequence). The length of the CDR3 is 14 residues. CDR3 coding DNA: TGTGCCAGCACCAGCGGGACAGGGGTCTACGAGCAGTACTTC. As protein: CASTSGTGVYEQYF.

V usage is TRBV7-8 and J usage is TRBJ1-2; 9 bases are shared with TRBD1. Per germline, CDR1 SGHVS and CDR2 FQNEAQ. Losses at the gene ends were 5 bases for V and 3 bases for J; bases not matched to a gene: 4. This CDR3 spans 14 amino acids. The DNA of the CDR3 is TGTGCCAGCAGCCCCGACAGGGGGGACTATGGCTACACCTTC. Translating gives CASSPDRGDYGYTF.

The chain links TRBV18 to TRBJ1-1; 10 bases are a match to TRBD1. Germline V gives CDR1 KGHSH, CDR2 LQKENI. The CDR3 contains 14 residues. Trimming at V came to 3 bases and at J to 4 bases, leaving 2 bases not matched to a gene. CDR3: CASSPGQGGTEAFF. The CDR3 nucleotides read TGTGCCAGCTCACCTGGACAGGGGGGCACTGAAGCTTTCTTT. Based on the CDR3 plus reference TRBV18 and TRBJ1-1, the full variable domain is NAGVMQNPRHLVRRRGQEARLRCSPMKGHSHVYWYRQLPEEGLKFMVYLQKENIIDESGMPKERFSAEFPKEGPSILRIQQVVRGDSAAYFCASSPGQGGTEAFFGQGTRLTVV.

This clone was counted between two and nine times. CDR3 in amino acids: CASSDGLPVNGYTF. CDR3 sequence (DNA): TGTGCCAGCAGTGATGGGCTCCCGGTCAATGGCTACACCTTC. The chain combines TRBV6-1 with TRBJ1-2; unclear D gene. The germline V gene has CDR1 MNHNS and CDR2 SASEGT. This CDR3 is built from 14 residues. The V and J ends lost 3 bases and 6 bases respectively, with 14 bases between them.

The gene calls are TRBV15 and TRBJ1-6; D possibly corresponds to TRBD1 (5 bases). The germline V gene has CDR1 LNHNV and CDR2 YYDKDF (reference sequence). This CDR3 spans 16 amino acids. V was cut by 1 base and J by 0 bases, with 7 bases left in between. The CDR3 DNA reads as TGTGCCACCAGCAGAGGAAGGGGCTCCTATAATTCACCCCTCCACTTT. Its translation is CATSRGRGSYNSPLHF.

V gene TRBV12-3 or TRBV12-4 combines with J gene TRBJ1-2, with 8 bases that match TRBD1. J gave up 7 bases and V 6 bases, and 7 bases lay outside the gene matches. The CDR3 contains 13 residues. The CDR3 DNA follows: TGTGCCAGCAGCCCTATCACAGGGGGTGGCTACACCTTC. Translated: CASSPITGGGYTF.

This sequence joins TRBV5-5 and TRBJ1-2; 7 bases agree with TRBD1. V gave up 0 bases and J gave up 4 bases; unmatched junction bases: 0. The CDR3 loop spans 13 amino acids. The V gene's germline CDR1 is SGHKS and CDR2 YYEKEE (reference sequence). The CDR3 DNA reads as TGTGCCAGCAGCTTGGGGACAGGCTATGGCTACACCTTC. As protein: CASSLGTGYGYTF. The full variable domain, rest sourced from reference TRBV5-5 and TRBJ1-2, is DAGVTQSPTHLIKTRGQQVTLRCSPISGHKSVSWYQQVLGQGPQFIFQYYEKEERGRGNFPDRFSARQFPNYSSELNVNALLLGDSALYLCASSLGTGYGYTFGSGTRLTVV.

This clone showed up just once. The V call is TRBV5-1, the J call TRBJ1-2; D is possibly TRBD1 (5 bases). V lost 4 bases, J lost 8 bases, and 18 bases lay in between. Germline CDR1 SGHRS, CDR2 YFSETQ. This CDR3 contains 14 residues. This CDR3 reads CASSPRGGTRGYTF. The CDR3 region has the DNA TGCGCCAGCAGCCCACGGGGGGGGACTCGCGGCTACACCTTC.

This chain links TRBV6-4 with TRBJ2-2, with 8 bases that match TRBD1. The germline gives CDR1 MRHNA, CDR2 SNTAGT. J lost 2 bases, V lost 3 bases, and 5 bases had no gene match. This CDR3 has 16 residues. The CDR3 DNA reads TGTGCCAGCAGTGATGGGACAGGCCATAACACCGGGGAGCTGTTTTTT. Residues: CASSDGTGHNTGELFF.

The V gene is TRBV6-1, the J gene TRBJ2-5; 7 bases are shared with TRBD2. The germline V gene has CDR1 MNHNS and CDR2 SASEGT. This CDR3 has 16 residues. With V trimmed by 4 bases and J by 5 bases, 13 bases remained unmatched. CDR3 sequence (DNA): TGTGCCAGCAGTGCCCGAGGGGCGGGGGAGCTGGAGACCCAGTACTTC. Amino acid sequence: CASSARGAGELETQYF.

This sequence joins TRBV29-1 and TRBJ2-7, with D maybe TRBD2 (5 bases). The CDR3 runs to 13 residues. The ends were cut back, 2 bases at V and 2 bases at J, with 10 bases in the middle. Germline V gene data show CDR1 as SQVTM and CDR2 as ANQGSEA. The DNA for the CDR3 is TGCAGCGTTGAACTAAGCGGAGCCTACGAGCAGTACTTC. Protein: CSVELSGAYEQYF.

The CDR3, as DNA: TGTGCCAGCAGCTTGGCCGCCCAGACAGTAGGTACGCAGTATTTT. Translating gives CASSLAAQTVGTQYF. This chain joins TRBV5-6 and TRBJ2-3; tentatively, D is TRBD1 (5 bases). The CDR3 is 15 amino acids. The V gene lost 0 bases and the J gene lost 8 bases, with 16 bases spanning the gap. The V gene's germline CDR1 is SGHDT and CDR2 YYEEEE.

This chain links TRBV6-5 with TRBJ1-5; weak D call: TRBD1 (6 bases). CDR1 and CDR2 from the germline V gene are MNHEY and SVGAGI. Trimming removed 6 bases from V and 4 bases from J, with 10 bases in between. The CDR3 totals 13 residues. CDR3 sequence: CASRTQGNQPQHF. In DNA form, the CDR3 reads TGTGCCAGCAGGACACAGGGTAATCAGCCCCAGCATTTT.

The CDR3 here is CASSEPRGRYEQYF. CDR3 sequence (DNA): TGTGCCAGCAGTGAGCCCAGGGGGAGATACGAGCAGTACTTC. The chain has TRBV2 and TRBJ2-7, with 7 bases that match TRBD1. Germline V gives CDR1 SNHLY, CDR2 FYNNEI. V was pared by 3 bases and J by 4 bases, with 6 bases of the junction left unmatched. The CDR3 consists of 14 residues.

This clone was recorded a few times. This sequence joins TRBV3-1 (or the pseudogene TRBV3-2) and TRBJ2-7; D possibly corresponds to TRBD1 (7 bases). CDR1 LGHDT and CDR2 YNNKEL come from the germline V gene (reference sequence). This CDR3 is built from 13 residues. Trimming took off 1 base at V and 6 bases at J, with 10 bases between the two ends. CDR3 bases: TGTGCCAGCAGCCAAGGCAGGGGGGTCGAGCAGTACTTC. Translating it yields CASSQGRGVEQYF.

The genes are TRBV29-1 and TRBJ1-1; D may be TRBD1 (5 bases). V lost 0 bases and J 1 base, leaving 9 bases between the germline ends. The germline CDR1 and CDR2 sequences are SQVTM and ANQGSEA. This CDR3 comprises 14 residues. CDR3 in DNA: TGCAGCGTTGAAGACGGACACTCGAACACTGAAGCTTTCTTT. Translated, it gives CSVEDGHSNTEAFF.